The source of this TCR beta chain is a study of Ad26.COV2.S vaccination and SARS-CoV-2 variants. Study-wide results and caveats: Individuals receiving vaccine had higher spike-specific TCR breadth than placebo recipients did. For non-spike TCRs, breadth in vaccine recipients resembled that in placebo recipients.

Sequencing was performed with immunoSEQ multiplex PCR; in TCRdb, only in-frame clones are kept and a portion is missing. The sample holds 400,000 to 500,000 clones, about 88% seen once. The ends lost 2 bases at V and 7 bases at J; junction bases unmatched: 5. The CDR3 is 15 amino acids. Germline V gives CDR1 SGHRS, CDR2 YFSETQ. On this clone itself: Its antigen remains unidentified.

Treatment given: 19 received Ad26.COV2.S at low or high dose, single or two shots; 5 received placebo; per-sample allocation not given. After the first vaccine or placebo injection, samples were drawn on day 63. The sequence was collected from a person between 18 and 60 years old who received the Ad26.COV2.S COVID-19 vaccine or a placebo. Sample: peripheral blood, taken in a trial of Ad26.COV2.S vaccine versus placebo. The chain combines TRBV5-1 with TRBJ2-1; 11 positions agree with TRBD2. The CDR3 sequence: CASSFLAGGRNEQFF. In DNA, the CDR3 is TGCGCCAGCAGCTTTCTAGCGGGGGGTCGAAATGAGCAGTTCTTC.